The next 7 T cell receptor beta chains were all read from a single sample in a study of patients and donors after allogeneic stem cell transplantation (dated by TCRdb to the early 2020s). Library creation used RT-PCR. The instrument given in TCRdb is NextSeq 550. The public reads were quality trimmed at Q25 with fastp and then assembled into clones with MiXCR by TCRdb, keeping productive beta chains. Here each entry gathers all rows of one CDR3 protein and keeps the most common genes and DNA. The sample contains roughly 200,000 distinct CDR3 sequences, around 41% of them found a single time. The leading ten clones occupy about 35% of the sample. Material for sequencing was blood, either unsorted or a sorted T cell fraction (not recorded which). The origin of the receptors is a human donor who was either an allogeneic HSCT recipient or a stem cell or donor lymphocyte infusion donor (not recorded which). It is not recorded whose cells these are; they may come from a transplant donor.

The gene calls are TRBV27 and TRBJ2-2, with 12 bases fitting TRBD2. The ends lost 5 bases at V and 3 bases at J; junction bases unmatched: 4. This CDR3 has 16 amino acids. Germline lookup yields CDR1 MNHEY and CDR2 SMNVEV (reference sequence). CDR3 region: CASSRTSGIDTGELFF. As DNA, the CDR3 is TGTGCCAGCAGTCGGACTAGCGGGATTGACACCGGGGAGCTGTTTTTT.

The chain links TRBV7-2 to TRBJ2-1; 7 bases fit TRBD2. The ends lost 5 bases at V and 3 bases at J; junction bases unmatched: 4. CDR1 is SGHTA, CDR2 FQGNSA, per germline. CDR3 size: 14 residues. The CDR3 spells CASSPRDYYNEQFF. The CDR3 DNA reads as TGTGCCAGCAGCCCCCGGGACTACTACAATGAGCAGTTCTTC.

The rearrangement links TRBV9 to TRBJ2-1, with 7 bases fitting TRBD1. The ends lost 6 bases at V and 4 bases at J; junction bases unmatched: 13. CDR3 length: 16 residues. Looked up from germline, CDR1 is SGDLS and CDR2 is YYNGEE. The CDR3 bases are TGTGCCAGCAACGGTAGGGAAGGGGGCTTGTACAATGAGCAGTTCTTC. Translation gives CASNGREGGLYNEQFF.

This clonotype was detected a few times. The V call is TRBV7-8, the J call TRBJ2-2; no clear D. This CDR3 comprises 14 residues. Germline values: CDR1 SGHVS, CDR2 FQNEAQ. V was cut by 1 base and J by 6 bases, with 9 bases left in between. The CDR3 reads CASSLEGFAGELFF. The CDR3 DNA reads as TGTGCCAGCAGCTTAGAGGGATTTGCCGGGGAGCTGTTTTTT.

The genes are TRBV28 and TRBJ2-7, with TRBD2 matching over 10 bases. This CDR3 is built from 14 residues. Germline loops: CDR1 MDHEN, CDR2 SYDVKM. Losses at the gene ends were 5 bases for V and 3 bases for J; bases not matched to a gene: 4. CDR3 nucleotides: TGTGCCAGCAGTCCCAGCGGGAGGGTCTACGAGCAGTACTTC. Translating it yields CASSPSGRVYEQYF. Full variable domain (rest looked up from reference TRBV28 and TRBJ2-7): DVKVTQSSRYLVKRTGEKVFLECVQDMDHENMFWYRQDPGLGLRLIYFSYDVKMKEKGDIPEGYSVSREKKERFSLILESASTNQTSMYLCASSPSGRVYEQYFGPGTRLTVT.

The chain uses TRBV6-1 and TRBJ2-3; D remains ambiguous. CDR1 is MNHNS and CDR2 is SASEGT in the germline V gene. This CDR3 spans 15 amino acids. The V end was cut by 1 base, the J end by 2 bases, with 10 bases between. The CDR3 nucleotides read TGTGCCAGCAGTGAAGAGGGCCATTCCACAGATACGCAGTATTTT. Translating it yields CASSEEGHSTDTQYF.

CDR3 nucleotide sequence: TGTGCCAGCAGCTTAGTTGGCGGGATAGCAGATACGCAGTATTTT. This translates into CASSLVGGIADTQYF. The J gene is TRBJ2-3, the V gene TRBV7-2, with D possibly matching TRBD2 (6 bases). V was cut by 1 base and J by 4 bases, with 12 bases left in between. There are 15 residues in the CDR3. Germline loops: CDR1 SGHTA, CDR2 FQGNSA.